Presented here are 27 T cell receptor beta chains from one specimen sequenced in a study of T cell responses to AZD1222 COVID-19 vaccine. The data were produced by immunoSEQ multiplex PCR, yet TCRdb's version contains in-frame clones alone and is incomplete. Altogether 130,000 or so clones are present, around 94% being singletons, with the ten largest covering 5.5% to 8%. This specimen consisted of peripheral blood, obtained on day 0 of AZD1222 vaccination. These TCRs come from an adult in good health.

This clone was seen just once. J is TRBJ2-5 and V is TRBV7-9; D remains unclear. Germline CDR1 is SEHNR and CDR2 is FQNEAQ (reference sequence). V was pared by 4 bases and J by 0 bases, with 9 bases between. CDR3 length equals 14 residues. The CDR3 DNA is TGTGCCAGCAGCTATCAGAACCACCAAGAGACCCAGTACTTC. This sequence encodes CASSYQNHQETQYF. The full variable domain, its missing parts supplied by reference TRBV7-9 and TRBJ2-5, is DTGVSQNPRHKITKRGQNVTFRCDPISEHNRLYWYRQTLGQGPEFLTYFQNEAQLEKSRLLSDRFSAERPKGSFSTLEIQRTEQGDSAMYLCASSYQNHQETQYFGPGTRLLVL.

CDR3 amino acids: CASSQLAGSSTDTQYF. CDR3 in DNA: TGTGCCAGCTCACAACTAGCGGGATCTAGCACAGATACGCAGTATTTT. The genes are TRBV18 and TRBJ2-3; TRBD2 matches at 10 bases. CDR1 is KGHSH and CDR2 is LQKENI in the germline V gene. With 4 bases clipped from V and 0 bases from J, the junction kept 4 bases outside the gene matches. This CDR3 contains 16 residues.

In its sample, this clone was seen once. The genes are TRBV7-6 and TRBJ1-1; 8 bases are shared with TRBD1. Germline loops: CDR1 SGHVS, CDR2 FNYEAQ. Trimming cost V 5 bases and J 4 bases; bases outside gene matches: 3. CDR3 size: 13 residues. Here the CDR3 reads CASSRQGPTEAFF. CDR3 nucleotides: TGTGCCAGCAGCCGACAGGGGCCCACTGAAGCTTTCTTT.

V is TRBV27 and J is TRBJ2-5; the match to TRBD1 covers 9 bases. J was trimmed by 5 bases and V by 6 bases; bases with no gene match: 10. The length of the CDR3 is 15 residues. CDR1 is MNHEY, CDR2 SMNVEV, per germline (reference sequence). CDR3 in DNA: TGTGCCAGCAGCCGTAGGGGACAGGGAGGTGAGACCCAGTACTTC. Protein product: CASSRRGQGGETQYF.

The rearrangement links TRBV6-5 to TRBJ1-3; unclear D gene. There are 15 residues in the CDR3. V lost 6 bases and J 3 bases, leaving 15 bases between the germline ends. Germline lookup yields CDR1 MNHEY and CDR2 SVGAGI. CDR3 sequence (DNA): TGTGCCAGCAGGCCCCCGACGGGGAGTGGAAACACCATATATTTT. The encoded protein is CASRPPTGSGNTIYF.

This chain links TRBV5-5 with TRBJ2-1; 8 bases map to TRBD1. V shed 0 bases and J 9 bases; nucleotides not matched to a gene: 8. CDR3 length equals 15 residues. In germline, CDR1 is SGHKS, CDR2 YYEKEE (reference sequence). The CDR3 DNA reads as TGTGCCAGCAGCTTGGCCAGGGGGCTACCAATTGAGCAGTTCTTC. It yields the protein CASSLARGLPIEQFF. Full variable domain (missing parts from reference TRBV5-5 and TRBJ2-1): DAGVTQSPTHLIKTRGQQVTLRCSPISGHKSVSWYQQVLGQGPQFIFQYYEKEERGRGNFPDRFSARQFPNYSSELNVNALLLGDSALYLCASSLARGLPIEQFFGPGTRLTVL.

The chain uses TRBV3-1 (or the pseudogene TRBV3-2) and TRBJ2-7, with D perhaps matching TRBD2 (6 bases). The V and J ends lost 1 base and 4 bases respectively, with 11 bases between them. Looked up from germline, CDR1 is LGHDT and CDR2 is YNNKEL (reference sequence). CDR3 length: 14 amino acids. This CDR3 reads CASSQGREWYEQYF. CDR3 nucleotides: TGTGCCAGCAGCCAAGGCCGGGAGTGGTACGAGCAGTACTTC.

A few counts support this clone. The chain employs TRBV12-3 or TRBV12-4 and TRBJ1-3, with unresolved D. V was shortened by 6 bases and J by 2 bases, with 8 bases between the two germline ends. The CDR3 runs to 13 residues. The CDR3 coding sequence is TGTGCCAGCAGCCCGACGCCTGGAAACACCATATATTTT. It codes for CASSPTPGNTIYF.

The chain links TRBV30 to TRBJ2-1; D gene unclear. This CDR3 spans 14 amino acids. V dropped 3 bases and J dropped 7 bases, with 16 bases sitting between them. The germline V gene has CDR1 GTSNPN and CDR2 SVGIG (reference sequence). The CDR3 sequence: CAWRTPGRGNEQFF. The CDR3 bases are TGTGCCTGGAGGACACCCGGGCGTGGGAATGAGCAGTTCTTC. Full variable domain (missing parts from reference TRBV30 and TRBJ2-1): SQTIHQWPATLVQPVGSPLSLECTVEGTSNPNLYWYRQAAGRGLQLLFYSVGIGQISSEVPQNLSASRPQDRQFILSSKKLLLSDSGFYLCAWRTPGRGNEQFFGPGTRLTVL.

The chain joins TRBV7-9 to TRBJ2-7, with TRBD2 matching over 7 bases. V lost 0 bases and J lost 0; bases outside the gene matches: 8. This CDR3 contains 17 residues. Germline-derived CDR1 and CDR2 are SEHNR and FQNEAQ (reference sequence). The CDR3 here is CASSLAHQRDASYEQYF. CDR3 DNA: TGTGCCAGCAGCTTAGCACACCAGCGGGACGCCTCCTACGAGCAGTACTTC.

CDR3 loop: CAWSVSEKLFF. In DNA form, the CDR3 reads TGTGCCTGGAGTGTAAGCGAAAAACTGTTTTTT. The rearrangement joins TRBV30 to TRBJ1-4; D unresolved. With 0 bases removed from V and 8 bases from J, the gap between germline ends came to 4 bases. Germline V lookup: CDR1 GTSNPN, CDR2 SVGIG (reference sequence). The length of the CDR3 is 11 residues.

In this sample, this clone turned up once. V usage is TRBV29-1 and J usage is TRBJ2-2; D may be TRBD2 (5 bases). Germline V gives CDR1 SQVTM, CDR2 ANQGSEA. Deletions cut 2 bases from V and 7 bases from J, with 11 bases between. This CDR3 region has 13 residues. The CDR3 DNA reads TGCAGCGTTGAATGGAAAGGAGGCGGGGAGCTGTTTTTT. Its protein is CSVEWKGGGELFF.

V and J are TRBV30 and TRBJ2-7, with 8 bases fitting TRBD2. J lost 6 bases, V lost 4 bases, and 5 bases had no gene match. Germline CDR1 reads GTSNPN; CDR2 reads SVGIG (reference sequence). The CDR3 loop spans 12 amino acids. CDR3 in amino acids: CAWIPGGAEQYF. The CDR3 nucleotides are TGTGCCTGGATTCCGGGGGGGGCCGAGCAGTACTTC.

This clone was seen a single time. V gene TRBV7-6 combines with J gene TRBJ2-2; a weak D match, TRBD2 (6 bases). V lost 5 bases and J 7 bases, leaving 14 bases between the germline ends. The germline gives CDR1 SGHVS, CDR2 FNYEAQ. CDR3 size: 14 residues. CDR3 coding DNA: TGTGCCAGCAGCCATCTTCTAGCGATCGGGGAGCTGTTTTTT. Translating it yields CASSHLLAIGELFF.

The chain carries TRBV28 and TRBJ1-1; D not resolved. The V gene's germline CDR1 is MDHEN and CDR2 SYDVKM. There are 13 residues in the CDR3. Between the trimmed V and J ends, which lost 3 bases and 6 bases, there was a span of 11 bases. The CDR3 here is CASSFDRVAEAFF. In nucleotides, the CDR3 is TGTGCCAGCAGTTTCGATAGGGTAGCTGAAGCTTTCTTT.

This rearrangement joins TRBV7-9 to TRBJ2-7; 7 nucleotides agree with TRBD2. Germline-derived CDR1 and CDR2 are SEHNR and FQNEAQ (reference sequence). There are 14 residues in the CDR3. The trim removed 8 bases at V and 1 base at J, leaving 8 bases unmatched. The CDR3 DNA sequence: TGTGCCAGCTCAAACTTCGGGGGGTCCTACGAGCAGTACTTC. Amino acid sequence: CASSNFGGSYEQYF.

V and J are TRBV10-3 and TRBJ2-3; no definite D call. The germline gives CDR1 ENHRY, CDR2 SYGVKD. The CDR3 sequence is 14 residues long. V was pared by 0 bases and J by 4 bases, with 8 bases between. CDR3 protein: CAISESGFADTQYF. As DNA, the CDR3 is TGTGCCATCAGTGAGTCTGGGTTTGCAGATACGCAGTATTTT.

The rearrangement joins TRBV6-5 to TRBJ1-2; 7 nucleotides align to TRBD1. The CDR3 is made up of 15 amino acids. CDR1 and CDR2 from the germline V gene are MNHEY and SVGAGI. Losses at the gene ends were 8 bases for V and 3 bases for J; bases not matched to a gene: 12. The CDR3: CASDRQGAGYYGYTF. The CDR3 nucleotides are TGTGCCAGCGACCGACAGGGAGCGGGCTACTATGGCTACACCTTC.

This CDR3 reads CASCSGDWGRLAGGHEQYF. The CDR3 region has the DNA TGTGCCAGCTGCTCAGGGGACTGGGGGCGGCTAGCGGGAGGCCACGAGCAGTACTTC. The gene calls are TRBV7-9 and TRBJ2-7, with 11 nucleotides matching TRBD2. In germline, CDR1 is SEHNR, CDR2 FQNEAQ (reference sequence). The CDR3 sequence is 19 residues long. V was pared by 8 bases and J by 5 bases, with 23 bases of the junction left unmatched.

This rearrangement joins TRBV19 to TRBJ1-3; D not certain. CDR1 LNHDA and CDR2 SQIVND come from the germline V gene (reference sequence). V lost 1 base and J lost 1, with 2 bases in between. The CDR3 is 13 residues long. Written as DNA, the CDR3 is TGTGCCAGTAGTATAGGGTCTGGAAACACCATATATTTT. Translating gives CASSIGSGNTIYF.

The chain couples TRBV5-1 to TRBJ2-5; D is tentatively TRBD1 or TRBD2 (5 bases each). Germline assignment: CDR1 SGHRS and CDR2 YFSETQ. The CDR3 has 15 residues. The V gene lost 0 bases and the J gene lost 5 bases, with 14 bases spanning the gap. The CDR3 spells CASSLEGRYGETQYF. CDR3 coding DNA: TGCGCCAGCAGCTTGGAGGGACGCTATGGGGAGACCCAGTACTTC.

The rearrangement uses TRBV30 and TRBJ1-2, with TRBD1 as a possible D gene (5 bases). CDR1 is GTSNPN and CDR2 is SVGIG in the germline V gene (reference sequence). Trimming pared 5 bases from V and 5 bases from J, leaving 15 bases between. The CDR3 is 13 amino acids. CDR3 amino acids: CAWGRVGGYGYTF. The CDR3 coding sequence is TGTGCCTGGGGGAGGGTTGGGGGATATGGCTACACCTTC.

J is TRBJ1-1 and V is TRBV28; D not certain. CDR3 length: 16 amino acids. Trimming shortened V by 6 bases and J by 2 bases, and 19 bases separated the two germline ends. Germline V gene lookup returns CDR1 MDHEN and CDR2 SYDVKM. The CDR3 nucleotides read TGTGCCAGCAGAGTCGCGGCCCTAAGGGCTAACACTGAAGCTTTCTTT. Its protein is CASRVAALRANTEAFF.

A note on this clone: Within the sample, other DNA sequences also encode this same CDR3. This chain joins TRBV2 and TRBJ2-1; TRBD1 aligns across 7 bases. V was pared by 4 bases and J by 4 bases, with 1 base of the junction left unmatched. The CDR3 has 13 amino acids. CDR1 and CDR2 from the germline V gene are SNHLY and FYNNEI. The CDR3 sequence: CASSGQGYNEQFF. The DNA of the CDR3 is TGTGCCAGCAGTGGACAGGGTTACAATGAGCAGTTCTTC. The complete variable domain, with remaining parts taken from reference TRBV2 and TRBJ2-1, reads EPEVTQTPSHQVTQMGQEVILRCVPISNHLYFYWYRQILGQKVEFLVSFYNNEISEKSEIFDDQFSVERPDGSNFTLKIRSTKLEDSAMYFCASSGQGYNEQFFGPGTRLTVL.

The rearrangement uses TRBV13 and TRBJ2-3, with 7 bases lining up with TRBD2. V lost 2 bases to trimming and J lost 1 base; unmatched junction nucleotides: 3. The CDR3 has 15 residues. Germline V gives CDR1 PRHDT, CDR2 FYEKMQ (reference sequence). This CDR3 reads CASSLRAGGTDTQYF. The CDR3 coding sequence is TGTGCCAGCAGCTTAAGGGCGGGAGGCACAGATACGCAGTATTTT.

CDR3 in amino acids: CASSGTSGRNFKGRTYSYEQYF. CDR3 nucleotides: TGTGCCAGCAGTGGGACTAGCGGGAGAAATTTTAAGGGAAGGACCTACTCCTACGAGCAGTACTTC. The chain links TRBV11-2 to TRBJ2-7; 14 nucleotides match TRBD2. Trimming took 6 bases from V and 0 from J; bases not matched to a gene: 22. This CDR3 region has 22 residues. Germline assignment: CDR1 SGHAT and CDR2 FQNNGV.

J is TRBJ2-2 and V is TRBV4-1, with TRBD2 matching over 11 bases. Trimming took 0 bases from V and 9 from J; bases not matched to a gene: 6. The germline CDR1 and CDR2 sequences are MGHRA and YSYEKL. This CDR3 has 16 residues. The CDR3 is CASSQEGVAGGRELFF. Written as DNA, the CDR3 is TGCGCCAGCAGCCAAGAGGGGGTAGCGGGAGGGAGGGAGCTGTTTTTT.